This TCR beta chain came from a study of cytotoxic CD8 clonotypes in ibrutinib-treated CLL. About 2 micrograms of genomic DNA came from cryopreserved PBMCs for TCR beta libraries. Measured with immunoSEQ multiplex PCR; TCRdb has only the in-frame clones, and not every one. The sample lists some 92,000 clones; roughly three quarters were seen once. Losses at the gene ends were 0 bases for V and 3 bases for J; bases not matched to a gene: 8. This CDR3 spans 16 amino acids. Germline V gives CDR1 SGDLS, CDR2 YYNGEE. The origin of this receptor is a human donor with chronic lymphocytic leukemia. The sequencing used PBMCs, collected after 24 months of ibrutinib treatment. This chain joins TRBV9 and TRBJ1-2; 7 bases line up with TRBD1. The CDR3 DNA follows: TGTGCCAGCAGCGTAGAGGCCGGGGACAGCCACTATGGCTACACCTTC. This encodes CASSVEAGDSHYGYTF.